The 19 T cell receptor beta chains listed next were all sequenced from one sample in a study of T cells in Graves' hyperthyroidism and ophthalmopathy. The source material, RNA transcripts, was used to amplify TCR beta CDR3 regions. Primed by the HTBI set, a first-round RT-PCR was run on the TCR CDR3. TCRdb re-called the multiplex PCR reads through MiXCR, storing one row per CDR3 protein. The sample lists roughly 560,000 distinct CDR3 sequences, about 14% occurring once. The sample was blood. These receptors all come from a woman aged 40 to 49 with Graves' ophthalmopathy.

This clonotype showed up many times. The rearrangement links TRBV24-1 to TRBJ2-7, with D possibly TRBD2 on 6 matching bases. Germline V gives CDR1 KGHDR, CDR2 SFDVKD. This CDR3 spans 13 amino acids. Trimming removed 3 bases at V and 7 bases at J, with 12 bases between. The CDR3 nucleotides are TGTGCCACCAGTGATGGAGGGGAGGCGGAGCAGTACTTC. Protein sequence: CATSDGGEAEQYF.

This clonotype was seen only a few times. The genes are TRBV20-1 and TRBJ2-5; 10 nucleotides agree with TRBD2. In germline, CDR1 is DFQATT, CDR2 SNEGSKA (reference sequence). Trimming cost V 6 bases and J 5 bases; bases outside gene matches: 9. The CDR3 has 14 residues. CDR3: CSAQDLAGAETQYF. CDR3 in DNA: TGCAGTGCGCAAGATCTAGCGGGAGCTGAGACCCAGTACTTC.

This clonotype has ten or more counts. The chain links TRBV19 to TRBJ1-5; tentative D call: TRBD1 (5 bases). CDR1 is LNHDA and CDR2 is SQIVND in the germline V gene (reference sequence). CDR3 length: 15 amino acids. With 7 bases removed from V and 1 base from J, the gap between germline ends came to 14 bases. The CDR3 protein is CASNAGMGSNQPQHF. In nucleotides, the CDR3 is TGTGCCAGTAACGCAGGGATGGGGAGCAATCAGCCCCAGCATTTT.

This clonotype has a count of ten or more. V gene TRBV27 combines with J gene TRBJ2-2; 9 nucleotides align to TRBD2. The CDR3 has 15 residues. CDR1 is MNHEY and CDR2 is SMNVEV in the germline V gene (reference sequence). V shed 5 bases, J shed 3 bases, and the junction held 4 bases outside the gene matches. The CDR3 here is CASSVTSGDTGELFF. CDR3 nucleotides: TGTGCCAGCAGTGTGACTAGCGGAGACACCGGGGAGCTGTTTTTT.

The V gene is TRBV25-1, the J gene TRBJ1-2, with a tentative D call TRBD1 (6 bases). The V end was cut by 0 bases, the J end by 2 bases, with 19 bases between. There are 18 residues in the CDR3. Germline assignment: CDR1 MGHDK and CDR2 SYGVNS. CDR3: CASSEYRPGKGENYGYTF. CDR3 nucleotides: TGTGCCAGCAGTGAATATCGCCCAGGGAAGGGGGAAAACTATGGCTACACCTTC.

Many counts were recorded for this clonotype. CDR3 protein: CASSRTGETEAFF. For the CDR3, the DNA is TGTGCCAGCAGCCGAACAGGGGAGACGGAAGCTTTCTTT. This chain links TRBV12-3 or TRBV12-4 with TRBJ1-1; 7 nucleotides line up with TRBD1. This CDR3 has 13 residues. The ends lost 6 bases at V and 8 bases at J; junction bases unmatched: 9.

As regards this clonotype: A much larger clone lies one base from this, so it may be a read error. The chain employs TRBV6-2 or TRBV6-3 and TRBJ2-7; D remains unclear. The CDR3 has 11 amino acids. V dropped 8 bases and J dropped 3 bases, with 8 bases sitting between them. The germline CDR1 and CDR2 sequences are MNHEY and SVGEGT. CDR3 nucleotide sequence: TGTGCCAGCGGTAGTTGCTACGAGCAGTACTTC. Its protein is CASGSCYEQYF.

This clonotype was observed many times. The chain is built from TRBV19 and TRBJ2-2, with D possibly TRBD2 on 5 matching bases. V lost 7 bases, J lost 1 base, and 13 bases lay in between. The CDR3 totals 15 residues. Germline V gene sequence: CDR1 LNHDA, CDR2 SQIVND (reference sequence). CDR3 sequence reads: CASKVGRGNTGELFF. In nucleotides, the CDR3 is TGTGCCAGTAAAGTTGGGAGAGGGAACACCGGGGAGCTGTTTTTT.

The sample holds many counts of this clonotype. This sequence joins TRBV18 and TRBJ2-5; TRBD2 aligns across 9 bases. This CDR3 spans 16 amino acids. Germline assignment: CDR1 KGHSH and CDR2 LQKENI. The J segment lost 2 bases and the V segment lost 3 bases, leaving 7 bases of the junction unmatched. The CDR3 DNA reads as TGTGCCAGCTCACCCCTTAGCGGGAGTGGTCAAGAGACCCAGTACTTC. Translating gives CASSPLSGSGQETQYF.

This clonotype was seen repeatedly, ten times or more. The chain uses TRBV10-3 and TRBJ2-7, with 9 nucleotides matching TRBD2. V was pared by 4 bases and J by 2 bases, with 3 bases of the junction left unmatched. This CDR3 is built from 14 residues. Germline CDR1 is ENHRY and CDR2 is SYGVKD. The CDR3 here is CAISVLAGTYEQYF. The CDR3 coding sequence is TGTGCCATCAGTGTCCTAGCGGGGACCTACGAGCAGTACTTC.

This clonotype was counted at least ten times. The chain is built from TRBV2 and TRBJ1-5; D unclear. Looked up from germline, CDR1 is SNHLY and CDR2 is FYNNEI. V lost 5 bases and J lost 3, with 11 bases in between. This CDR3 has 14 amino acids. CDR3 protein: CASSTTEYNQPQHF. The DNA for the CDR3 is TGTGCCAGCAGTACTACAGAATACAATCAGCCCCAGCATTTT.

V and J are TRBV9 and TRBJ1-6; maybe TRBD1 (6 bases). Germline CDR1 reads SGDLS; CDR2 reads YYNGEE. The CDR3 contains 16 residues. V lost 2 bases, J lost 9 bases, and 18 bases lay in between. The DNA of the CDR3 is TGTGCCAGCAGCGTCGCCGGACAGTCTGGGAGTTCACCCCTCCACTTT. Amino acid sequence: CASSVAGQSGSSPLHF.

Ten or more counts support this clonotype. This rearrangement joins TRBV28 to TRBJ1-1; the D gene is possibly TRBD1 (5 bases). The V end lost 1 base, the J end lost 0 bases, and 9 bases lay between the germline ends. This CDR3 region has 15 residues. Per germline, CDR1 MDHEN and CDR2 SYDVKM. CDR3 nucleotides: TGTGCCAGCAGTTTATCCAGGGCCATGAACACTGAAGCTTTCTTT. Translating it yields CASSLSRAMNTEAFF. The full variable domain, its missing parts supplied by reference TRBV28 and TRBJ1-1, is DVKVTQSSRYLVKRTGEKVFLECVQDMDHENMFWYRQDPGLGLRLIYFSYDVKMKEKGDIPEGYSVSREKKERFSLILESASTNQTSMYLCASSLSRAMNTEAFFGQGTRLTVV.

The CDR3 DNA follows: TGTGCCAGCGACTTTCAGCGCAGCTCTGGGGCCAACGTCCTGACTTTC. Its translation is CASDFQRSSGANVLTF. The chain couples TRBV28 to TRBJ2-6; D is ambiguous. The CDR3 consists of 16 residues. The germline CDR1 and CDR2 sequences are MDHEN and SYDVKM. Trimming took off 8 bases at V and 0 bases at J, with 14 bases between the two ends. The full variable domain, in which reference TRBV28 and TRBJ2-6 provide the parts outside the CDR3, is DVKVTQSSRYLVKRTGEKVFLECVQDMDHENMFWYRQDPGLGLRLIYFSYDVKMKEKGDIPEGYSVSREKKERFSLILESASTNQTSMYLCASDFQRSSGANVLTFGAGSRLTVL.

This CDR3 reads CASSIPGTGYTEAFF. DNA of the CDR3: TGTGCCAGTAGTATCCCCGGGACAGGATACACTGAAGCTTTCTTT. The V call is TRBV19, the J call TRBJ1-1; 8 positions agree with TRBD1. Looked up from germline, CDR1 is LNHDA and CDR2 is SQIVND (reference sequence). This CDR3 spans 15 amino acids. Unmatched junction bases numbered 6, after V lost 3 bases and J lost 3 bases.

The chain combines TRBV5-1 with TRBJ1-1, with D tentatively TRBD1 (5 bases). This CDR3 has 14 amino acids. Between the trimmed V and J ends, which lost 4 bases and 1 base, there was a span of 11 bases. Per germline, CDR1 SGHRS and CDR2 YFSETQ. In DNA, the CDR3 is TGCGCCAGCAGCGGAGGGGCCTCGAACACTGAAGCTTTCTTT. Translated: CASSGGASNTEAFF.

This clonotype appeared many times. The chain uses TRBV12-3 or TRBV12-4 and TRBJ2-2; D is unresolved. V gave up 6 bases and J gave up 4 bases, with 9 bases separating them. The CDR3 covers 13 residues. CDR3 in DNA: TGTGCCAGCAGAAGAGATAGCACCGGGGAGCTGTTTTTT. This gives the protein CASRRDSTGELFF.

There are many counts of this clonotype. The chain joins TRBV28 to TRBJ2-7; the D gene is possibly TRBD1 (5 bases). The germline V and J ends were trimmed by 6 bases and 2 bases, with 14 bases remaining between them. Germline values: CDR1 MDHEN, CDR2 SYDVKM. The CDR3 totals 14 residues. CDR3: CASSSTDIPYEQYF. The CDR3 DNA follows: TGTGCCAGCAGCTCTACGGACATTCCCTACGAGCAGTACTTC. Full variable domain (missing parts from reference TRBV28 and TRBJ2-7): DVKVTQSSRYLVKRTGEKVFLECVQDMDHENMFWYRQDPGLGLRLIYFSYDVKMKEKGDIPEGYSVSREKKERFSLILESASTNQTSMYLCASSSTDIPYEQYFGPGTRLTVT.

This clonotype was seen ten or more times. The rearrangement joins TRBV11-3 to TRBJ2-5; no reliable D call. Germline V gene lookup returns CDR1 SGHNT and CDR2 YENEEA. The CDR3 is 14 residues long. With 8 bases removed from V and 0 bases from J, the gap between germline ends came to 13 bases. The CDR3: CASSHWQYQETQYF. DNA for the CDR3: TGTGCCAGCTCCCATTGGCAGTACCAAGAGACCCAGTACTTC.